This paragraph reports one TCR beta chain. Only one count was recorded for this clone. Its antigen remains unidentified. No much larger clonotype is one base removed from it; base qualities were not supplied. Explained via the paper, the time point label denotes: before neoadjuvant nivolumab. The patients had newly diagnosed stage II-IVA oral cavity squamous cell carcinoma and had not received any prior systemic or radiation treatment. Everyone in the cohort had locally advanced, HPV-negative oral cavity squamous cell carcinoma. Peripheral blood mononuclear cells were analyzed directly, without maintenance or expansion in culture. The samples were drawn from a longitudinal correlative study tied to a single-arm phase II trial testing neoadjuvant nivolumab in oral cavity squamous cell carcinoma. Subject-matched pre- and post-treatment PBMCs and tumors from three responders and three non-responders were subjected to genomic DNA-based TCRbeta sequencing. Peripheral blood mononuclear cells were collected before nivolumab treatment and again after treatment, at the time of surgery. The Maxwell RSC DNA from Cells kit was used to extract genomic DNA from PBMCs.

The data derive from a study of neoadjuvant anti-PD-1 for oral cavity cancer (dated by TCRdb to the early 2020s). Regarding the research as a whole: Before curative-intent surgical resection, most patients were given three to four biweekly doses of nivolumab at 3 mg/kg. Patients without progression received a fourth nivolumab dose around day 43 and underwent definitive surgical resection on days 50-56. Patients with complete response, partial response or stable disease by RECIST 1.1 were defined as responders, whereas patients with progression were defined as non-responders. There were 12 patients in the parent correlative cohort, and the response rate was around 30%. Overall results and qualifications from the work: Higher pretreatment blood TCRbeta clonality and lower post-treatment tumor TCRbeta clonality were correlated with higher pretreatment blood Treg/Th17 ratios. Only a few patients per response group were included in the TCR analyses, and larger cohorts for validation were called for by the authors. After neoadjuvant nivolumab, non-responders showed significantly higher T cell clonality (Gini index) in PBMCs than responders did.

V lost 6 bases and J lost 6 bases; the stretch between them is 11 bases long. Per the germline V gene (reference sequence), DFQATT is the CDR1 and SNEGSKA is the CDR2. From the cysteine up to the phenylalanine, the CDR3 has a length of 11 residues. Only the CDR3 portion is preserved as DNA: 33 bases, with reading frame beginning at the first base. For deep sequencing, PBMC libraries mostly used roughly 470 ng of input genomic DNA, with six replicates for each sample. Following the manufacturer's instructions, the team built TCRbeta libraries using the immunoSEQ hsTCRbeta kit. The finished libraries were brought together in one pool at roughly 3 nM, which was then read using an Illumina NovaSeq 6000 S4 flow cell. Per the source publication's procedure: The immunoSEQ Analyzer was used for raw data preprocessing and quality control. The analysis was limited to productive rearrangements, and each clonotype was defined by a unique CDR3 amino acid sequence. Repertoire clonality was estimated as the Gini-Simpson index, which was calculated using the R package tcR. Student's t test was used to compare Gini indices, and Pearson correlation was used to assess associations with tumor size change. TCRdb retrieved this table from immuneACCESS and kept in-frame rearrangements only. Not all clones are present; in checked studies, unresolved V genes account for under half, and no reason is known for the remainder. V, J and clone size were drawn from that table, and D and trimming were deduced from the DNA. The sample table lists 50,000 to 65,000 clones, around 80% of them with a count of one. The top ten clonotypes cover approximately 2.8% of the sample.

The sequence came from a person between 40 and 79 years old with oral cavity squamous cell carcinoma. The sample in question was PBMCs, obtained before nivolumab (anti-PD-1) treatment. Recombination joined TRBV20-1 with TRBJ1-1, with TRBD1 as a weak D call on 6 bases. The CDR3 reads as follows: CSAGTTAEAFF. The sequenced DNA: TGCAGTGCAGGGACAACAGCTGAAGCTTTCTTT.